This paragraph covers one T cell receptor beta chain sequence. Which antigen it targets is not known. Qualities for individual bases were not recorded, and no much larger clone is one base off. This sample was taken from a study of blood T cell repertoires in COVID-19 (dated by TCRdb to 2018 to 2020). For context, the study as a whole: Collaborator samples came from the United States, Italy and Spain and covered acute and convalescent phases of COVID-19. A de-identified subject ID, COVID-19 status, age in years and sex were almost always included in the sample metadata. The material from the prospective study consisted of cDNA or gDNA derived from T cells, B-cell-depleted T cells, or PBMCs. Subjects who had been exposed to COVID-19, were actively infected with it, or had recovered from it provided the deeply sampled blood TCRbeta repertoires that made up the dataset. The repertoires were released in a freely available public database intended as a resource for research on the immune response to SARS-CoV-2. Samples came from the ongoing ImmuneRACE study (first 160 participants) plus 1,254 subjects from 6 global collaborators. Where available, HLA class I and class II types were taken from metadata supplied by the sample provider and were not determined by assay-based typing.

In Seattle, one collaborating source enrolled patients while the infection was active and tracked those patients longitudinally over the course of disease. The collaborating institutions used their own protocols to collect whole blood in K2EDTA tubes. Collaborator samples were shipped for TCRbeta analysis as frozen whole blood, isolated PBMCs, or DNA extracted from either sample type. The germline V gene provides CDR1 SGHRS and CDR2 YFSETQ. Between the V and J ends, shortened by 0 bases and 1 base respectively, the junction contains 5 bases. The CDR3 goes from the cysteine to the phenylalanine over 15 residues. CDR3 DNA only is kept here, 45 bases in frame from base 1. TCRbeta CDR3 regions were amplified from genomic DNA using the immunoSEQ Assay, a bias-controlled multiplex PCR. The original methods were these. The number of nucleated cells in each sample was estimated from the amplification of reference gene primers within the assay. Sequence reads were collapsed and filtered to measure the absolute abundance of every unique TCRbeta CDR3 rearrangement. For each sample, productive Simpson clonality was calculated as the square root of Simpson's diversity index over productive rearrangements. TCRdb took over this immuneACCESS table, retaining in-frame rearrangements with V and J assigned. Such tables are incomplete; in checked studies, under half of the missing clones stem from an unresolved V gene, and the remainder is unexplained. V and J calls and clone size are copied from that table; D and trimming were computed from the DNA. For this sample the table gives approximately 110,000 clones, of which approximately 90% were detected only once. The ten largest make up 2.1% of the sample.

Points the paper makes about the study in general: The quantity of clinical and demographic metadata differed by source and by participant and was supplied without curation.

The chain is encoded by TRBV5-1 joined to TRBJ2-6; the D segment cannot be called with confidence. The TCR comes from a man aged 45-65 years with COVID-19, enrolled during active disease. Sample: peripheral blood. CDR3 sequence: CASSLGASGANVLTF. In nucleotides, the sequence is TGCGCCAGCAGCTTGGGGGCATCTGGGGCCAACGTCCTGACTTTC.